This T cell receptor beta chain was identified in a study of cytomegalovirus exposure and HLA in healthy donors. This PCR relied on a set of 60 Vbeta primers and 13 Jbeta primers. The assay was immunoSEQ multiplex PCR, and TCRdb's table has in-frame clones only and misses some. The top ten hold under 6.5% of the sample, which has approximately 100,000 clones, over 60% seen once. Each of the donors was a healthy bone marrow donor. Germline CDR1 LNHDA, CDR2 SQIVND (reference sequence). Trimming cost V 6 bases and J 0 bases, with 13 bases left between them. The CDR3 spans 15 residues. This sequence joins TRBV19 and TRBJ2-3; the D gene is possibly TRBD1 (6 bases). The TCR originated in a man in his 60s in good health and CMV-seropositive. The sample comprised PBMCs. CDR3: CASRLGGPSTDTQYF. The DNA for the CDR3 is TGTGCCAGTAGGCTAGGGGGACCGAGCACAGATACGCAGTATTTT. Together with reference TRBV19 and TRBJ2-3, the CDR3 gives the full variable domain: DGGITQSPKYLFRKEGQNVTLSCEQNLNHDAMYWYRQDPGQGLRLIYYSQIVNDFQKGDIAEGYSVSREKKESFPLTVTSAQKNPTAFYLCASRLGGPSTDTQYFGPGTRLTVL.